Listed below are T cell receptor beta chains from one sample, sequenced in a study of blood T cell repertoires in COVID-19. The protocol was immunoSEQ multiplex PCR, while the TCRdb copy is restricted to in-frame clones and leaves out a portion. The sample consists of approximately 170,000 clones, 79% of them appearing once. The sequenced material came from PBMCs or T cells enriched from blood (not recorded which). Every receptor here comes from a woman in her 70s in a cohort exposed to, infected with or recovered from COVID-19 (not recorded which). Each CDR3 is given with its conserved first and last residue. Each record gives: D gene, V gene, J gene, clone size, CDR3 protein, CDR3 DNA. D genes are given only for firm matches. Size values are once, few and many counts, or a class for expanded clones, and some rows have none.

TRBD2	TRBV9	TRBJ2-7	.	CASSAGLAEFYEQYF	TGTGCCAGCAGCGCAGGACTAGCGGAATTCTACGAGCAGTACTTC
TRBD1	TRBV7-9	TRBJ1-2	.	CASSVQGQANYGYTF	TGTGCCAGCAGCGTTCAGGGACAGGCTAACTATGGCTACACCTTC
.	TRBV15	TRBJ2-1	.	CATSRTALNEQFF	TGTGCCACCAGCAGGACTGCGCTCAATGAGCAGTTCTTC
TRBD2	TRBV5-4	TRBJ2-1	.	CASRPSSGTYNEQFF	TGTGCCAGCAGGCCGTCTAGCGGTACCTACAATGAGCAGTTCTTC
.	TRBV19	TRBJ2-5	.	CASSTPGVRRETQYF	TGTGCCAGTAGTACCCCGGGGGTGAGGAGAGAGACCCAGTACTTC
TRBD2	TRBV20-1	TRBJ2-7	few	CSARNLAAQYF	TGCAGTGCTCGGAACCTAGCGGCGCAGTACTTC
TRBD2	TRBV7-3	TRBJ2-2	.	CASSLRETGELFF	TGTGCCAGCAGCTTGCGGGAGACCGGGGAGCTGTTTTTT
.	TRBV7-2	TRBJ2-5	few	CASSPATRQGGFQETQYF	TGTGCCAGCAGCCCAGCTACGAGGCAGGGGGGATTTCAAGAGACCCAGTACTTC
.	TRBV27	TRBJ1-1	.	CASSFVRQMNTEAFF	TGTGCCAGCAGTTTCGTTCGACAGATGAACACTGAAGCTTTCTTT
TRBD1	TRBV6-5	TRBJ1-5	.	CASSLTGDSNQPQHF	TGTGCCAGCAGTCTAACAGGGGATAGCAATCAGCCCCAGCATTTT
.	TRBV19	TRBJ1-2	.	CASSIPGHNYGYTF	TGTGCCAGTAGTATCCCAGGACACAACTATGGCTACACCTTC
TRBD1	TRBV20-1	TRBJ1-4	.	CSASQGAVEKLFF	TGCAGTGCAAGTCAGGGGGCGGTTGAAAAACTGTTTTTT
.	TRBV6-5	TRBJ1-6	.	CASSGNRAYNSPLHF	TGTGCCAGCAGCGGCAACAGGGCTTATAATTCACCCCTCCACTTT
TRBD1	TRBV9	TRBJ2-3	.	CASSVGGQGGDTQYF	TGTGCCAGCAGCGTAGGGGGACAGGGCGGAGATACGCAGTATTTT
.	TRBV7-9	TRBJ2-6	.	CASSFDPGGANVLTF	TGTGCCAGCAGCTTTGACCCGGGGGGGGCCAACGTCCTGACTTTC
.	TRBV2	TRBJ2-5	.	CASTRDLMKETQYF	TGTGCCAGCACCCGGGACTTGATGAAAGAGACCCAGTACTTC
.	TRBV2	TRBJ1-5	.	CASTRTPKGNQPQHF	TGTGCCAGCACTAGGACTCCTAAAGGAAATCAGCCCCAGCATTTT
TRBD1	TRBV2	TRBJ1-2	.	CASSVQGASTRGYTF	TGTGCCAGCAGTGTTCAGGGGGCGAGTACTCGTGGCTACACCTTC
.	TRBV7-9	TRBJ2-3	many	CASSFPAGDTQYF	TGTGCCAGCAGCTTTCCGGCAGGAGATACGCAGTATTTT
.	TRBV29-1	TRBJ2-7	.	CSVGLLSGRNPYEQYF	TGCAGCGTTGGCCTGCTAAGCGGAAGGAACCCCTACGAGCAGTACTTC
TRBD1	TRBV10-3	TRBJ1-1	few	CATVLPGQVPEAFF	TGTGCCACCGTGCTGCCAGGACAGGTGCCTGAAGCTTTCTTT
TRBD1	TRBV18	TRBJ2-2	.	CASSPPATGGHTGELFF	TGTGCCAGCTCACCACCGGCGACAGGGGGGCACACCGGGGAGCTGTTTTTT
TRBD2	TRBV6-6	TRBJ2-3	.	CASGGEVTDTQYF	TGTGCCTCCGGGGGGGAGGTCACAGATACGCAGTATTTT
.	TRBV24-1	TRBJ1-1	.	CATSDLEEAFF	TGTGCCACCAGTGATTTGGAGGAAGCTTTCTTT
TRBD1	TRBV29-1	TRBJ2-7	.	CSVEGGTGNYEQYF	TGCAGCGTTGAAGGGGGGACAGGGAACTACGAGCAGTACTTC
.	TRBV28	TRBJ2-2	few	CASSHRGGGELFF	TGTGCCAGCAGCCATAGGGGTGGAGGGGAGCTGTTTTTT
.	TRBV5-4	TRBJ2-5	.	CASSLWQGETQYF	TGTGCCAGCAGCTTATGGCAGGGTGAGACCCAGTACTTC
TRBD2	TRBV4-2	TRBJ2-1	.	CASSQGASGYNEQFF	TGTGCCAGCAGCCAAGGGGCTAGCGGGTACAATGAGCAGTTCTTC
.	TRBV10-2	TRBJ2-5	.	CASSENPSAYQETQYF	TGCGCCAGCAGTGAGAATCCTAGCGCCTATCAAGAGACCCAGTACTTC
.	TRBV11-2	TRBJ2-7	.	CASSHYQRNAYEQYF	TGTGCCAGCAGCCACTACCAGCGGAATGCCTACGAGCAGTACTTC
.	TRBV27	TRBJ1-5	.	CASSLAGRYSNQPQHF	TGTGCCAGCAGTTTGGCAGGCCGATATAGCAATCAGCCCCAGCATTTT
.	TRBV6-5	TRBJ2-2	.	CASTDSGRGRGELFF	TGTGCCAGCACCGACTCAGGAAGGGGTCGAGGGGAGCTGTTTTTT
TRBD1	TRBV7-9	TRBJ2-5	.	CASSFLQGAGETQYF	TGTGCCAGCAGTTTCCTACAGGGGGCGGGAGAGACCCAGTACTTC
TRBD2	TRBV28	TRBJ2-1	.	CATGGTSGSRGEQFF	TGTGCCACAGGAGGGACTAGCGGGAGCAGGGGTGAGCAGTTCTTC
.	TRBV1	TRBJ1-4	.	CTSSQKDREDGWANEKLFF	TGCACCAGCAGCCAGAAGGACAGGGAGGACGGTTGGGCTAATGAAAAACTGTTTTTT
.	TRBV18	TRBJ1-2	.	CASSAGLVSYGYTF	TGTGCCAGCTCAGCGGGACTTGTCTCCTATGGCTACACCTTC
TRBD1	TRBV28	TRBJ1-5	.	CASSRTGSNQPQHF	TGTGCCAGCAGTAGGACAGGCAGCAATCAGCCCCAGCATTTT
.	TRBV9	TRBJ2-1	few	CASSTSGGYYNEQFF	TGTGCCAGCAGCACCTCAGGGGGGTACTACAATGAGCAGTTCTTC
.	TRBV4-2	TRBJ1-4	.	CASSQERQSNEKLFF	TGTGCCAGCAGCCAAGAGCGGCAGTCTAATGAAAAACTGTTTTTT
.	TRBV12-2	TRBJ1-1	.	CASRPGQVMNTEAFF	TGTGCAAGTCGCCCCGGACAGGTAATGAACACTGAAGCTTTCTTT
.	TRBV28	TRBJ1-1	.	CASSSGGLMNTEAFF	TGTGCCAGCAGTTCGGGGGGACTAATGAACACTGAAGCTTTCTTT
.	TRBV18	TRBJ2-3	.	CASSPLEAVGTQYF	TGTGCCAGCTCACCATTGGAAGCGGTGGGTACGCAGTATTTT
.	TRBV6-5	TRBJ1-2	.	CASSYSLTNYYGYTF	TGTGCCAGCAGTTACTCGTTGACAAACTACTATGGCTACACCTTC
.	TRBV6-5	TRBJ1-1	.	CASTTTQNTEAFF	TGTGCCAGCACCACCACACAGAACACTGAAGCTTTCTTT
TRBD1	TRBV6-5	TRBJ1-2	.	CASGTGNGYTF	TGTGCCAGCGGGACAGGGAATGGCTACACCTTC
.	TRBV25-1	TRBJ2-1	.	CASSEAEPYNEQFF	TGTGCCAGCAGTGAAGCGGAACCCTACAATGAGCAGTTCTTC
TRBD1	TRBV6-5	TRBJ2-3	.	CASSYLGQGVADTQYF	TGTGCCAGCAGTTACTTGGGACAGGGAGTAGCAGATACGCAGTATTTT
.	TRBV3-1/TRBV3-2	TRBJ2-1	.	CASSQGVSGSYNEQFF	TGTGCCAGCAGCCAAGGTGTCTCGGGGTCCTACAATGAGCAGTTCTTC